This T cell receptor (beta chain) was recovered during a study of control samples from healthy donors and cancer patients. Some clones are missing from TCRdb's copy, which holds only in-frame ones; the method was immunoSEQ multiplex PCR. The data contain roughly 32,000 clones, approximately 90% of them singletons. Germline lookup yields CDR1 MGHRA and CDR2 YSYEKL. This CDR3 comprises 15 residues. The V and J ends lost 2 bases and 3 bases respectively, with 13 bases between them. This clonotype originated in a woman in her forties with lung cancer. Sequencing input: PBMCs. The chain uses TRBV4-1 and TRBJ1-2; tentatively, D is TRBD1 (6 bases). CDR3 region: CASSQNRDSDYGYTF. CDR3 DNA sequence: TGCGCCAGCAGCCAAAACAGGGATTCGGACTATGGCTACACCTTC.